Listed below are T cell receptor beta chains from one sample, sequenced in a study of blood T cell repertoires in COVID-19. Sequenced by immunoSEQ multiplex PCR; TCRdb stores in-frame clones only, minus some. The data hold tens of thousands of clones, with less than 90% observed a single time. Material: peripheral blood. The receptor set was obtained from a man between 60 and 70 years old with acute or convalescent COVID-19. The CDR3 runs from the conserved cysteine through the conserved F or W. D genes are given only for firm matches.

d_call v_call cdr3_aa
TRBD2 TRBV7-2 CASSQVVAGGGEQYF
NA TRBV5-8 CASSLLSSYNEQFF
TRBD2 TRBV4-1 CASSLRGGYEQYF
TRBD1 TRBV13 CASSYRGLGYTF
NA TRBV3-1/TRBV3-2 CASSQDLSRGRVHEQYF
TRBD2 TRBV29-1 CSVIRGGGSTGELFF
NA TRBV6-2/TRBV6-3 CASSPRTDTQYF
NA TRBV5-4 CAAQSGQLETQYF
NA TRBV6-4 CASSPGQYNEQFF
TRBD1 TRBV29-1 CSVEGDRGDEQFF
TRBD2 TRBV2 CASSIQTSGPTTDTQYF
NA TRBV5-1 CASSLRGVLPYGYTF
TRBD1 TRBV2 CASSEEAGGAWKELFF
NA TRBV3-1/TRBV3-2 CASSAARTDTQYF
TRBD1 TRBV2 CASIQDRAYEQYF
NA TRBV30 CAWSSTASFSGNTIYF
TRBD1 TRBV7-8 CASSLAGTGVQPQHF
TRBD2 TRBV5-1 CASTKSGGDYNEQFF
TRBD2 TRBV6-1 CASSDRAGEPYEQYF
NA TRBV21-1 CASSKAETGGMETQYF
NA TRBV6-5 CASSPQDGNSYEQYF
TRBD2 TRBV7-2 CASSCDSGEAETQYF
TRBD1 TRBV18 CASSPQGVNYGYTF
NA TRBV7-9 CASSLGQEMTYEQYF
TRBD1 TRBV2 CASSAGTVYGYTF
NA TRBV28 CASSFGSSYNEQFF
NA TRBV15 CATSRDLAGVGTDTQYF
TRBD1 TRBV19 CASSVDRGDEKLFF
NA TRBV7-2 CASSFRDLTTGELFF
NA TRBV3-1/TRBV3-2 CASSPGELGTTQYF
TRBD1 TRBV5-8 CASSQRQGRETQYF
NA TRBV7-9 CASSSPPGLNTGELFF
TRBD1 TRBV3-1/TRBV3-2 CASSSSDRADGYTF
TRBD2 TRBV5-1 CASSSLGTSGRAGETQYF
NA TRBV6-5 CASRSQPDTQYF
NA TRBV9 CASSVVDRGVGIQYF
TRBD2 TRBV6-6 CASRGAGAEGEQYF
NA TRBV29-1 CSAGHWGQPQHF
TRBD1 TRBV19 CASSTGQGSPEAFF
NA TRBV5-1 CASSLDRDYGYTF
NA TRBV6-1 CASSEAPRDEQFF
TRBD1 TRBV11-2 CASSLGTGVNQPQHF
TRBD1 TRBV4-1 CASSASRDRGLWGNQPQHF
TRBD1 TRBV10-3 CAISENRGGSYNEQFF
TRBD1 TRBV6-5 CASNLRGTGTEAFF
NA TRBV2 CASSDSGLNTGELFF
NA TRBV6-5 CASSYWSGASNTEAFF
TRBD1 TRBV27 CASSSWTGMNGYTF
TRBD2 TRBV19 CASSIETSGGRQFF
NA TRBV12-3/TRBV12-4 CASRTQQYGYTF
NA TRBV5-5 CASSLAGFNEKLFF